This T cell receptor (beta chain) was identified during a study of blood T cell repertoires in COVID-19. The wider study: The samples span acute and convalescent COVID-19 from the United States, Italy and Spain. In each case, the material was cDNA or gDNA derived from T cells, B-cell-depleted T cells, or PBMCs.

Per the study methods: It was from reference gene primer amplification that nucleated cell counts were estimated. The table came from immunoSEQ multiplex PCR; TCRdb's copy has only in-frame clones and leaves some out. V and J calls and clone size are copied from that table; D and trimming were computed from the DNA. Here the sample spans 150,000 to 200,000 clones, roughly 91% being singletons. Germline values: CDR1 KGHSH, CDR2 LQKENI. The CDR3 has 14 amino acids. Trimming left V 3 bases short and J 6 bases short, with 11 bases between. The receptor comes from a middle-aged man with active or convalescent COVID-19. The sample consisted of peripheral blood. V gene TRBV18 combines with J gene TRBJ2-2, with TRBD2 as a possible D gene (6 bases). The chain's CDR3 is CASSPHPGAGELFF. In DNA, the CDR3 is TGTGCCAGCTCACCTCACCCGGGGGCCGGGGAGCTGTTTTTT.